This passage covers 12 T cell receptor beta chains from one sample sequenced in a study of T cells in Graves' hyperthyroidism and ophthalmopathy. TCR beta CDR3 region amplification was performed from RNA transcripts. The HTBI set primed first-round TCR CDR3 RT-PCR. MiXCR, run by TCRdb on the multiplex PCR reads, gives a single entry per CDR3 protein. The sample yields a few hundred thousand distinct CDR3 sequences, 46% seen once. Sequenced material: peripheral blood or thyroid tissue (not recorded which). Source of these receptors: a woman between 18 and 29 years old with Graves' hyperthyroidism.

This clonotype was counted many times. The chain has TRBV20-1 and TRBJ2-7; D assignment may be TRBD1 or TRBD2 (5 bases each). The V end was cut by 3 bases, the J end by 3 bases, with 15 bases between. CDR3 size: 14 residues. Germline-derived CDR1 and CDR2 are DFQATT and SNEGSKA (reference sequence). CDR3 bases: TGCAGTGCTAGGTCGCAGGGAGTGGTCTACGAGCAGTACTTC. Residues: CSARSQGVVYEQYF.

This clonotype has a handful of counts. The chain joins TRBV4-2 to TRBJ2-7; D is undetermined. The J call is in doubt because the DNA end fits TRBJ2-1 better. CDR1 and CDR2 (germline): LGHNA, YNFKEQ. The CDR3 is 10 amino acids. DNA of the CDR3: TGTGCCAGCAGCGAAAATGAGCAGTTCTTC. Its translation: CASSENEQFF.

V usage is TRBV20-1 and J usage is TRBJ1-1; a possible D gene is TRBD1 (5 bases). The CDR3 is made up of 13 amino acids. In germline, CDR1 is DFQATT, CDR2 SNEGSKA (reference sequence). Trimming left V 6 bases short and J 4 bases short, with 15 bases between. CDR3 sequence (DNA): TGCAGTGCAGTTACGGGGGAGGGCACTGAAGCTTTCTTT. Its protein is CSAVTGEGTEAFF.

The chain links TRBV7-8 to TRBJ2-5; 8 bases align to TRBD1. Germline V gene data show CDR1 as SGHVS and CDR2 as FQNEAQ. The length of the CDR3 is 15 residues. The V gene end was trimmed by 6 bases and the J gene end by 3 bases; junction bases not matched to a gene: 9. CDR3 residues: CASRRQGNTEETQYF. The CDR3 coding sequence is TGTGCCAGCAGGCGACAGGGGAACACTGAAGAGACCCAGTACTTC.

This clonotype was recorded a few times. The rearrangement uses TRBV24-1 and TRBJ2-7, with D perhaps being TRBD1 or TRBD2 (5 bases each). The J call may be mistaken, given a closer DNA end match to TRBJ2-4. CDR1 KGHDR and CDR2 SFDVKD come from the germline V gene. This CDR3 has 14 amino acids. The CDR3 DNA is TGTGCCACCAGTGATCCCAGGGTGGGGGACATTCAGTACTTC. Amino acid sequence: CATSDPRVGDIQYF.

This sequence joins TRBV7-2 and TRBJ2-6, with 9 nucleotides matching TRBD1. The length of the CDR3 is 15 residues. V dropped 0 bases and J dropped 12; count of bases not matched to a gene: 6. Per germline, CDR1 SGHTA and CDR2 FQGNSA. CDR3: CASSLAWDRDSVLTF. The DNA of the CDR3 is TGTGCCAGCAGCTTAGCGTGGGACAGGGACAGCGTCCTGACTTTC.

In this sample, this clonotype turned up many times. V and J are TRBV15 and TRBJ1-5, with D unresolved. Germline V lookup: CDR1 LNHNV, CDR2 YYDKDF (reference sequence). This CDR3 contains 15 residues. Between the trimmed V and J ends, which lost 0 bases and 5 bases, there was a span of 11 bases. CDR3 DNA sequence: TGTGCCACCAGCAGAGATAAGGCATCCGATCAGCCCCAGCATTTT. Translation gives CATSRDKASDQPQHF.

The chain recombines TRBV20-1 with TRBJ2-7; 11 positions match TRBD2. V dropped 7 bases and J dropped 7; count of bases not matched to a gene: 21. Germline lookup yields CDR1 DFQATT and CDR2 SNEGSKA (reference sequence). This CDR3 has 17 amino acids. CDR3 loop: CSGTGQGSSGRANEQYF. The CDR3, as DNA: TGCAGTGGGACGGGACAGGGAAGTAGCGGGAGGGCGAATGAGCAGTACTTC.

V is TRBV12-3 or TRBV12-4 and J is TRBJ2-3, with D perhaps given as TRBD1 or TRBD2 (5 bases each). The V end lost 7 bases, the J end lost 6 bases, and 11 bases lay between the germline ends. The CDR3 sequence is 12 residues long. The CDR3 is CASKVGEDTQYF. The DNA for the CDR3 is TGTGCCAGCAAAGTAGGGGAGGATACGCAGTATTTT.

The chain carries TRBV29-1 and TRBJ2-5, with 11 nucleotides matching TRBD2. CDR1 and CDR2 (germline): SQVTM, ANQGSEA. V was pared by 5 bases and J by 5 bases, with 4 bases of the junction left unmatched. The CDR3 contains 13 residues. The CDR3 is CSVSRTSGETQYF. Here the CDR3 DNA reads TGCAGCGTTTCCCGGACTAGCGGGGAGACCCAGTACTTC.

V usage is TRBV2 and J usage is TRBJ2-5, with 7 bases fitting TRBD2. Losses at the gene ends were 9 bases for V and 4 bases for J; bases not matched to a gene: 11. CDR1 and CDR2 (germline): SNHLY, FYNNEI. This CDR3 is built from 14 residues. In DNA form, the CDR3 reads TGTGCCAGTGGCGAGTGGGGGGGTAGAGAGACCCAGTACTTC. Amino acids: CASGEWGGRETQYF.

This clonotype was counted ten times or more. V and J are TRBV7-9 and TRBJ2-7; TRBD1 matches 8 bases. The CDR3 spans 14 residues. V lost 8 bases, J lost 5 bases, and 11 bases stayed unmatched. Germline-derived CDR1 and CDR2 are SEHNR and FQNEAQ (reference sequence). The CDR3 sequence is CASLQGGPFDEQYF. The DNA for the CDR3 is TGTGCCAGCCTACAGGGGGGCCCTTTTGACGAGCAGTACTTC.